The T cell receptor beta chain under discussion was sequenced for a study of spatial heterogeneity in lung cancer. Time point meaning: sample taken at primary tumor resection. TCRdb reprocessed the 5' RACE reads via MiXCR and lists one record per CDR3 protein. This sample has more than 80,000 distinct CDR3 sequences; 10% to 15% occur once, and the top ten carry over 40%. The sample in question was PBMCs, obtained at surgery. The origin of this receptor is a male donor with early-stage non-small cell lung cancer.

CDR3 nucleotide sequence: TGTGCCAGTAGTAAGTCCACCCTAGCGGCTAGCACAGATACGCAGTATTTT. Its protein product is CASSKSTLAASTDTQYF. The chain employs TRBV19 and TRBJ2-3, with TRBD2 matching 7 bases. Losses at the gene ends were 4 bases for V and 0 bases for J; bases not matched to a gene: 10. The CDR3 has 17 residues. CDR1 is LNHDA, CDR2 SQIVND, per germline (reference sequence).